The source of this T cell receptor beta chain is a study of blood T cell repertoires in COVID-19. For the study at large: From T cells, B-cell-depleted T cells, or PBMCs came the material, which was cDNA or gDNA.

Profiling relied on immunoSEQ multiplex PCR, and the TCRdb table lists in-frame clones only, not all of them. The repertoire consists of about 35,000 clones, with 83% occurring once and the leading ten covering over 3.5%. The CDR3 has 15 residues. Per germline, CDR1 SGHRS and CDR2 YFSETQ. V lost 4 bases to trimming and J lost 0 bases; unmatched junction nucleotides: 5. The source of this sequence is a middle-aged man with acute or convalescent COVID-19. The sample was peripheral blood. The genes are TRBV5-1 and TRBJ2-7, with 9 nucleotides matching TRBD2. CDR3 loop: CASSQGLAPSYEQYF. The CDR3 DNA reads TGCGCCAGCAGCCAGGGACTAGCACCCTCCTACGAGCAGTACTTC.